This TCR beta chain was identified in a study of OX40 agonist ivuxolimab in advanced cancers. Using immunoSEQ multiplex PCR, the repertoire was profiled, and TCRdb retains in-frame clones only, with some absent. The sample includes around 67,000 clones, over 70% of them seen just once. This clone was found once. The germline gives CDR1 SGHDT, CDR2 YYEEEE. The CDR3 runs 15 residues. Between the trimmed V and J ends, which lost 0 bases and 6 bases, there was a span of 13 bases. This TCR derives from an adult with an advanced solid tumor such as melanoma, head and neck, liver or kidney cancer. The source material was CD4+ or CD8+ T cells sorted from blood, sampled in a trial of the OX40 agonist ivuxolimab. This sequence joins TRBV5-6 and TRBJ2-4; D is unclear. The DNA of the CDR3 is TGTGCCAGCAGCTTGGTCGGAACTTCCTCAAACATTCAGTACTTC. Protein sequence: CASSLVGTSSNIQYF.